These 9 T cell receptor beta chains were sequenced from one sample in a study of cytomegalovirus exposure and HLA in healthy donors. 13 Jbeta primers and 60 Vbeta primers were used for the PCR. The protocol was immunoSEQ multiplex PCR, while the TCRdb copy is restricted to in-frame clones and leaves out a portion. Of about 140,000 clones detected, 70% to 80% appear once; the ten largest clones hold about 6.5%. What was sequenced was PBMCs. These receptors were collected from a man between 35 and 55 years old in good health and CMV-seropositive.

The rearrangement links TRBV29-1 to TRBJ2-3; 7 bases line up with TRBD2. Trimming removed 5 bases from V and 2 bases from J; junction bases left unmatched: 4. Germline-derived CDR1 and CDR2 are SQVTM and ANQGSEA. The CDR3 spans 13 residues. The CDR3 here is CSVSSGLTDTQYF. CDR3 in DNA: TGCAGCGTTTCTAGCGGCCTCACAGATACGCAGTATTTT.

The chain is built from TRBV5-1 and TRBJ2-7, with D possibly TRBD1 on 5 matching bases. The germline V gene has CDR1 SGHRS and CDR2 YFSETQ. V was shortened by 2 bases and J by 0 bases, with 12 bases between the two germline ends. This CDR3 has 15 residues. CDR3 nucleotide sequence: TGCGCCAGCAGCTTACCTAGGGGCAGCTCCTACGAGCAGTACTTC. Translating it yields CASSLPRGSSYEQYF.

The chain links TRBV5-6 to TRBJ1-1, with 9 bases identical to TRBD1. The CDR3 sequence is 13 residues long. The germline gives CDR1 SGHDT, CDR2 YYEEEE. J was trimmed by 9 bases and V by 1 base; bases with no gene match: 4. The CDR3 DNA reads TGTGCCAGCAGCTTGTGGGGACAGGGTAAAGCTTTCTTT. The encoded protein is CASSLWGQGKAFF.

This clone turned up a few times. J is TRBJ2-2 and V is TRBV7-9; TRBD2 is a possible D gene (5 bases). CDR3 length: 15 amino acids. The V gene's germline CDR1 is SEHNR and CDR2 FQNEAQ (reference sequence). Trimming left V 2 bases short and J 5 bases short, with 12 bases between. The CDR3 spells CASSLRGSGTGELFF. The DNA for the CDR3 is TGTGCCAGCAGCTTACGCGGCTCGGGAACCGGGGAGCTGTTTTTT.

The rearrangement uses TRBV14 and TRBJ1-2; a weak D match, TRBD1 (6 bases). Trimming took off 3 bases at V and 8 bases at J, with 13 bases between the two ends. The germline CDR1 and CDR2 sequences are SGHDN and FVKESK. CDR3 length: 13 residues. CDR3 coding DNA: TGTGCCAGCAGCCAGGTACAGGGCAACGGCTACACCTTC. Amino acid sequence: CASSQVQGNGYTF.

To note about this clone: Different DNA sequences within this sample yield the same CDR3. The chain employs TRBV4-1 and TRBJ2-1; 9 bases align to TRBD2. Trimming took 1 base from V and 6 from J; bases not matched to a gene: 4. The CDR3 is made up of 15 amino acids. Germline V gives CDR1 MGHRA, CDR2 YSYEKL. CDR3 DNA: TGCGCCAGCAGCCAAGGACTAGCGGAGGGCAATGAGCAGTTCTTC. As protein: CASSQGLAEGNEQFF.

There are a few counts of this clone. This sequence joins TRBV5-1 and TRBJ2-1, with 8 bases matching TRBD2. CDR1 and CDR2 from the germline V gene are SGHRS and YFSETQ. The CDR3 totals 15 residues. V shed 0 bases, J shed 10 bases, and the junction held 9 bases outside the gene matches. DNA of the CDR3: TGCGCCAGCAGCTTGGCAGCGGGAGTAAGTTGGGAGCAGTTCTTC. Amino acid sequence: CASSLAAGVSWEQFF. The full variable domain, in which reference TRBV5-1 and TRBJ2-1 provide the parts outside the CDR3, is KAGVTQTPRYLIKTRGQQVTLSCSPISGHRSVSWYQQTPGQGLQFLFEYFSETQRNKGNFPGRFSGRQFSNSRSEMNVSTLELGDSALYLCASSLAAGVSWEQFFGPGTRLTVL.

The genes are TRBV7-8 and TRBJ2-5; TRBD2 matches 11 bases. The V segment lost 7 bases and the J segment 5 bases; nucleotides outside the gene matches: 9. Germline V gene lookup returns CDR1 SGHVS and CDR2 FQNEAQ. This CDR3 contains 15 residues. CDR3 protein: CASIPPGLAVETQYF. In DNA form, the CDR3 reads TGTGCCAGCATCCCCCCGGGACTAGCGGTTGAGACCCAGTACTTC.

This clone was detected only a few times. CDR3 nucleotides: TGCAGCGTTGGACTGATGAACACTGAAGCTTTCTTT. Translated: CSVGLMNTEAFF. The chain is built from TRBV29-1 and TRBJ1-1; D is ambiguous. The V end was cut by 4 bases, the J end by 0 bases, with 6 bases between. Germline CDR1 and CDR2: SQVTM and ANQGSEA. CDR3 length: 12 residues.